This T cell receptor (beta chain) was observed in a study of shared T cell receptors in the human thymus. TCRdb's copy holds only in-frame clones and misses some; the assay was immunoSEQ multiplex PCR. The data show hundreds of thousands of clones, 88% seen once. This CDR3 is 17 amino acids long. CDR1 and CDR2 (germline): SEHNR, FQNEAQ (reference sequence). The germline V and J ends were trimmed by 5 bases and 1 base, with 21 bases remaining between them. These data were also filed under a second study, of human thymus T cells. That source adds: Healthy Finnish infants undergoing corrective surgery for congenital heart defects were the donors. Unrelated people showed highly overlapping thymic repertoires, related research reported.

The J gene is TRBJ2-7, the V gene TRBV7-9; tentatively, D is TRBD1 (5 bases). The receptor was derived from a boy in the first two years of life with a congenital heart defect. Sequenced sample: thymocytes. The CDR3: CASSDGAGRVGSYEQYF. DNA of the CDR3: TGTGCCAGCAGCGATGGGGCCGGCAGGGTAGGGTCCTACGAGCAGTACTTC.